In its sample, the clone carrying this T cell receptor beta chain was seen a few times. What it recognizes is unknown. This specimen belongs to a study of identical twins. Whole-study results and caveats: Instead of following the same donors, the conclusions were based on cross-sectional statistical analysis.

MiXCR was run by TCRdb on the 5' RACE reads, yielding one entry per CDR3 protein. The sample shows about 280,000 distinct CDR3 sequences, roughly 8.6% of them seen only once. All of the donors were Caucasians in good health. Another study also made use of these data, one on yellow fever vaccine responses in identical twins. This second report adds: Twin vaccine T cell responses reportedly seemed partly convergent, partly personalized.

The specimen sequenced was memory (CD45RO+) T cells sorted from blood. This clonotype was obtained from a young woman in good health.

CDR3: CASSDQQGKVYEQYF. DNA for the CDR3: TGTGCCAGCAGTGACCAACAGGGGAAGGTCTACGAGCAGTACTTC. This chain links TRBV2 with TRBJ2-7; TRBD1 matches 7 bases. This CDR3 is 15 amino acids long. Germline V lookup: CDR1 SNHLY, CDR2 FYNNEI. The junction had 8 bases not matched to a gene; V was cut back by 3 bases and J by 3 bases.